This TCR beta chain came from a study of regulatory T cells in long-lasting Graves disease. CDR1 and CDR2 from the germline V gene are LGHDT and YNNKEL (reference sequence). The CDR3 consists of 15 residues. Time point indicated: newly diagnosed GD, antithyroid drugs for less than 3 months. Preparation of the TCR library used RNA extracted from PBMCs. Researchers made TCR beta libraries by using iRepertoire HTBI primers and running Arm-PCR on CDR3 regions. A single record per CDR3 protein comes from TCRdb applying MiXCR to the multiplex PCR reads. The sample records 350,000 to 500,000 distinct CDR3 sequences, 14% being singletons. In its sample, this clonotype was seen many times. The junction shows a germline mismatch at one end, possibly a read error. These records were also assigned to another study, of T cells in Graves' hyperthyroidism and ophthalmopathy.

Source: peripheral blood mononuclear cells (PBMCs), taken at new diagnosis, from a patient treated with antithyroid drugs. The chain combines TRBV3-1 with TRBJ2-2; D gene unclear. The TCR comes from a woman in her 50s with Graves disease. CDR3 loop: CASTQSGVSTGELFF. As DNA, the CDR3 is TGTGCCAGCACCCAATCCGGCGTGAGCACCGGGGAGCTGTTTTTT.